These 17 T cell receptor beta chains were all obtained from the same sample, sequenced in a study of blood T cell repertoires in COVID-19. Repertoires were generated with immunoSEQ multiplex PCR, while TCRdb's copy carries only in-frame clones and drops some. The sample has under 200,000 clones; roughly 90% are singletons. The sequencing input was peripheral blood. The receptors were gathered from a man younger than 35 with acute or convalescent COVID-19.

The count of this clone is one. In nucleotides, the CDR3 is TGTGCCAGCAGTTTTGGCCGGGGGGCGGCGCGAACTGAAGCTTTCTTT. Translated: CASSFGRGAARTEAFF. The chain is built from TRBV27 and TRBJ1-1, with D possibly TRBD1 on 6 matching bases. The CDR3 contains 16 residues. Germline loops: CDR1 MNHEY, CDR2 SMNVEV (reference sequence). V was trimmed by 3 bases and J by 5 bases, leaving 19 bases between them.

The V call is TRBV12-5, the J call TRBJ1-6, with D tentatively TRBD1 (5 bases). CDR1 and CDR2 from the germline V gene are LGHNT and FRNRAP. Trimming left V 7 bases short and J 10 bases short, with 14 bases between. The CDR3 is 13 amino acids. CDR3 amino acids: CASAVDGGSPLHF. CDR3 DNA sequence: TGTGCTAGTGCCGTAGACGGGGGATCACCCCTCCACTTT.

The DNA for the CDR3 is TGTGCCAGCTCTACTAACCGGATCTCGGAGCAGTACTTC. It encodes CASSTNRISEQYF. The chain employs TRBV18 and TRBJ2-7; D remains ambiguous. Trimming removed 6 bases at V and 7 bases at J, with 16 bases between. This CDR3 has 13 amino acids. Per the germline V gene, CDR1 is KGHSH and CDR2 is LQKENI.

J is TRBJ1-1 and V is TRBV15; D is possibly TRBD1 (6 bases). V lost 3 bases to trimming and J lost 0 bases, with 29 bases between them. CDR1 and CDR2 (germline): LNHNV, YYDKDF (reference sequence). The CDR3 covers 21 residues. The CDR3 sequence: CATSSYSLNFRGPMMNTEAFF. In DNA form, the CDR3 reads TGTGCCACCAGCAGTTATTCCCTAAATTTCAGGGGACCCATGATGAACACTGAAGCTTTCTTT.

With respect to this clone: The same CDR3 is also encoded by other DNA sequences in this sample. The CDR3 DNA reads TGTGCCAGCAGCTTGTCAGGGGGGCTGGGGGAGCAGTACTTC. This translates into CASSLSGGLGEQYF. The chain employs TRBV5-5 and TRBJ2-7, with a tentative D call TRBD1 (7 bases). Per germline, CDR1 SGHKS and CDR2 YYEKEE (reference sequence). CDR3 length: 14 amino acids. V was cut by 1 base and J by 7 bases, with 15 bases left in between.

The chain joins TRBV27 to TRBJ1-5, with TRBD1 matching 12 bases. The CDR3 is made up of 16 amino acids. Losses at the gene ends were 3 bases for V and 2 bases for J; bases not matched to a gene: 2. Germline-derived CDR1 and CDR2 are MNHEY and SMNVEV (reference sequence). CDR3 coding DNA: TGTGCCAGCAGTTTCGGGACAGGGGGCGGCAATCAGCCCCAGCATTTT. Its translation is CASSFGTGGGNQPQHF.

This clone was observed a single time. The chain recombines TRBV6-5 with TRBJ2-7; the D gene is possibly TRBD1 (6 bases). This CDR3 region has 15 residues. V gave up 5 bases and J gave up 1 base, with 15 bases separating them. From germline, CDR1 is MNHEY and CDR2 SVGAGI. The CDR3 nucleotides read TGTGCCAGCAGTACCGGGACATACAAGTCCTACGAGCAGTACTTC. The encoded protein is CASSTGTYKSYEQYF.

This sequence joins TRBV5-1 and TRBJ1-3; maybe TRBD1 (5 bases). Germline CDR1 and CDR2: SGHRS and YFSETQ. The CDR3 loop spans 14 amino acids. With 3 bases removed from V and 4 bases from J, the gap between germline ends came to 11 bases. CDR3 DNA: TGCGCCAGCAGCTCCGGGACTTCCGGAAACACCATATATTTT. It specifies CASSSGTSGNTIYF.

The V and J genes are TRBV6-5 and TRBJ1-3; 7 positions agree with TRBD1. With V trimmed by 5 bases and J by 4 bases, 8 bases remained unmatched. CDR3 length: 15 amino acids. The germline V gene has CDR1 MNHEY and CDR2 SVGAGI. CDR3 residues: CASSRDRTIGNTIYF. DNA for the CDR3: TGTGCCAGCAGTCGGGACAGAACGATAGGAAACACCATATATTTT.

The chain links TRBV6-5 to TRBJ1-5; 7 nucleotides line up with TRBD1. The V gene's germline CDR1 is MNHEY and CDR2 SVGAGI. CDR3 length equals 14 residues. V trimming: 8 bases; J trimming: 5 bases; junction bases outside the gene matches: 9. The CDR3 is CASLDREVYQPQHF. In DNA form, the CDR3 reads TGTGCCAGCCTAGACAGGGAGGTATATCAGCCCCAGCATTTT.

The chain employs TRBV3-1 (or the pseudogene TRBV3-2) and TRBJ2-7; 8 bases align to TRBD1. This CDR3 contains 16 residues. Trimming at V came to 5 bases and at J to 2 bases, leaving 11 bases not matched to a gene. Germline V gene sequence: CDR1 LGHDT, CDR2 YNNKEL (reference sequence). As DNA, the CDR3 is TGTGCCAGCAGCTACCAACAGGGGGTATACACCTACGAGCAGTACTTC. Its protein product is CASSYQQGVYTYEQYF.

This sequence joins TRBV19 and TRBJ1-6; tentatively, D is TRBD1 (5 bases). The V end lost 2 bases, the J end lost 7 bases, and 9 bases lay between the germline ends. The CDR3 has 14 amino acids. Germline V gene data show CDR1 as LNHDA and CDR2 as SQIVND (reference sequence). In nucleotides, the CDR3 is TGTGCCAGTAGTATACAGGGAGGGAATTCACCCCTCCACTTT. It is translated as CASSIQGGNSPLHF.

V gene TRBV4-2 combines with J gene TRBJ2-7; perhaps TRBD2 as D (6 bases). This CDR3 has 13 amino acids. CDR1 is LGHNA and CDR2 is YNFKEQ in the germline V gene. Trimming left V 3 bases short and J 4 bases short, with 10 bases between. CDR3 amino acids: CASSHGGSYEQYF. In DNA form, the CDR3 reads TGTGCCAGCAGCCACGGGGGATCGTACGAGCAGTACTTC.

The V gene is TRBV10-1, the J gene TRBJ2-7, with TRBD1 identical over 7 bases. The germline V gene has CDR1 WNHNN and CDR2 SYGVQD (reference sequence). The CDR3 covers 14 residues. Trimming removed 3 bases from V and 0 bases from J; junction bases left unmatched: 2. The CDR3 spells CASSDHRGSYEQYF. CDR3 sequence (DNA): TGCGCCAGCAGTGATCACAGGGGCTCCTACGAGCAGTACTTC.

The V gene is TRBV28, the J gene TRBJ2-6, with 8 bases that match TRBD2. The CDR3 runs to 17 residues. CDR1 is MDHEN, CDR2 SYDVKM, per germline. The V gene end was trimmed by 5 bases and the J gene end by 0 bases; junction bases not matched to a gene: 6. CDR3 DNA sequence: TGTGCCAGCAGTGGGGTAGCGGGAAGCTCTGGGGCCAACGTCCTGACTTTC. Amino acid sequence: CASSGVAGSSGANVLTF.

This clone was recorded only once. The chain carries TRBV24-1 and TRBJ2-1, with 9 bases that match TRBD2. V was pared by 4 bases and J by 5 bases, with 8 bases of the junction left unmatched. The CDR3 is 16 amino acids. Germline CDR1 KGHDR, CDR2 SFDVKD. The CDR3 DNA is TGTGCCACCAGTGACCAACTAGCGGGTAGCCACAATGAGCAGTTCTTC. Amino acids: CATSDQLAGSHNEQFF.

This chain connects TRBV9 to TRBJ2-3; TRBD1 matches 7 bases. Trimming cost V 4 bases and J 5 bases; bases outside gene matches: 10. Germline-derived CDR1 and CDR2 are SGDLS and YYNGEE. The CDR3 spans 15 residues. The chain's CDR3 is CASSIRQGLEDTQYF. The CDR3 nucleotides read TGTGCCAGCAGCATACGACAGGGATTGGAAGATACGCAGTATTTT.